This T cell receptor (beta chain) was recorded in a study of T cells in Graves' hyperthyroidism and ophthalmopathy. Turning to the study itself: Peripheral blood was collected at initial diagnosis, before any treatment. Study results and limitations: Most expanded thyroid clonotypes above 0.001 also appeared in blood.

TCR beta CDR3 regions were amplified from RNA. The HTBI primer set drove a first-round RT-PCR of the TCR CDR3. One entry per CDR3 protein, called by TCRdb with MiXCR from the multiplex PCR reads. This sample has hundreds of thousands of distinct CDR3 sequences; 14% occur once, and the top ten carry almost 6%. This clonotype has at least ten counts. Its specificity is not known. Reasons for excluding patients were uncontrolled infection, other autoimmune disease, pregnancy or lactation. Source material for PBMCs was 9 to 10 ml fresh peripheral blood. Material: blood. This TCR was sampled from a woman in her 30s with Graves' hyperthyroidism that later progressed to Graves' ophthalmopathy.

The CDR3 protein is CASSQDPSVLYF. As DNA, the CDR3 is TGTGCCAGCAGCCAAGATCCCAGTGTACTATATTTT. The chain couples TRBV3-1 to TRBJ1-3; D is unclear. The CDR3 runs 12 residues. The germline CDR1 and CDR2 sequences are LGHDT and YNNKEL (reference sequence). Trimming cost V 0 bases and J 14 bases, with 11 bases left between them. Supplemented by reference TRBV3-1 and TRBJ1-3, the full variable domain reads DTAVSQTPKYLVTQMGNDKSIKCEQNLGHDTMYWYKQDSKKFLKIMFSYNNKELIINETVPNRFSPKSPDKAHLNLHINSLELGDSAVYFCASSQDPSVLYFGEGSWLTVV.